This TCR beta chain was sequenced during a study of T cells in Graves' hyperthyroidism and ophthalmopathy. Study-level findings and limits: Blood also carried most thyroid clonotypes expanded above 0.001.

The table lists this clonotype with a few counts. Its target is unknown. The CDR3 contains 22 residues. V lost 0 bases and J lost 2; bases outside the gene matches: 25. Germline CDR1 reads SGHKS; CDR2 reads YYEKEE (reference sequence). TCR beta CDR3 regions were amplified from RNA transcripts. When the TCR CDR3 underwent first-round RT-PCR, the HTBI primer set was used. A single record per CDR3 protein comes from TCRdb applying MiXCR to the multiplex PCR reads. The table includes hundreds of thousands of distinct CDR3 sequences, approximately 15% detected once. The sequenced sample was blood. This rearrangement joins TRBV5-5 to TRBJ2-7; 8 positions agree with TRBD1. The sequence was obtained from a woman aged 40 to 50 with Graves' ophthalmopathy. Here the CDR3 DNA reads TGTGCCAGCAGCTTGGAAGGTGACAGGGGTAGAGTTTTCCCTAGCTTTACCTACGAGCAGTACTTC. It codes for CASSLEGDRGRVFPSFTYEQYF.